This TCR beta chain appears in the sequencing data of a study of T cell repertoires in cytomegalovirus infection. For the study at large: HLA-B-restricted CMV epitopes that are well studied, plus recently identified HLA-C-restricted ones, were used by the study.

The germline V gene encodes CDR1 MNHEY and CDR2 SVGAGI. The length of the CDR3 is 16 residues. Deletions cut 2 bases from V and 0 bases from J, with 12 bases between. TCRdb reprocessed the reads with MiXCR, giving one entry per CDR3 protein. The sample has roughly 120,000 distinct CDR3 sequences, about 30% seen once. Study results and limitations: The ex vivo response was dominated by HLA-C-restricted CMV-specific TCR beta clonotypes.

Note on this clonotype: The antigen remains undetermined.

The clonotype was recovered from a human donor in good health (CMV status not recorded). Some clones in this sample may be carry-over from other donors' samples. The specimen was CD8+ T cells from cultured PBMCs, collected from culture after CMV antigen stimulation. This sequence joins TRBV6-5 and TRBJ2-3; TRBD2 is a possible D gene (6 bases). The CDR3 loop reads CASSYGGARSTDTQYF. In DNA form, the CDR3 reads TGTGCCAGCAGTTACGGAGGGGCTCGTAGCACAGATACGCAGTATTTT.